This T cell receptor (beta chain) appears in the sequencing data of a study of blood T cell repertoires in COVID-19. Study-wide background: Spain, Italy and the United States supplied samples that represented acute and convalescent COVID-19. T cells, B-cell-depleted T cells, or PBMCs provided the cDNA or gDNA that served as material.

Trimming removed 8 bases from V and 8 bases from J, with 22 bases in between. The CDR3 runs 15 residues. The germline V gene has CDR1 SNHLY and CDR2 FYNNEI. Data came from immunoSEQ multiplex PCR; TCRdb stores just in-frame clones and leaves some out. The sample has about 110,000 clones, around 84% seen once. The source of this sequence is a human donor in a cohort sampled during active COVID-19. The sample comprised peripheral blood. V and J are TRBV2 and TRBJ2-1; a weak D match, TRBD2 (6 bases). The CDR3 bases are TGTGCCAGCCCGTCCGGGGGACGGACGATGGATGAGCAGTTCTTC. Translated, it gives CASPSGGRTMDEQFF.